This T cell receptor (beta chain) was captured in a study of CD8 T cells in ankylosing spondylitis. General study points: Apparently characteristic of ankylosing spondylitis blood was a TCR beta motif (under ten highly homologous variants).

The CDR3 runs 13 residues. The ends were cut back, 1 base at V and 10 bases at J, with 12 bases in the middle. The germline gives CDR1 SGHRS, CDR2 YFSETQ. A remark on this clonotype: Its target is unknown.

Each CDR3 protein is one row after TCRdb ran MiXCR on the 5' RACE reads. The data show more than 250,000 distinct CDR3 sequences, with roughly 8% seen just once and just over 14% held by the top ten. The source is a male donor with ankylosing spondylitis. This chain connects TRBV5-1 to TRBJ2-1; possibly TRBD2 for D (7 bases). Input material: blood, either unsorted or a sorted T cell fraction (not recorded which). The CDR3, as DNA: TGCGCCAGCAGCTTGCCAGGGGAGGGAGAGCAGTTCTTC. This translates into CASSLPGEGEQFF.